This is a list of T cell receptor beta chains from one sample in a study of T cell responses to AZD1222 COVID-19 vaccine. Produced via immunoSEQ multiplex PCR; TCRdb's table is partial and in-frame only. The repertoire holds some 120,000 clones, with about nine tenths as singletons. Sequenced material: peripheral blood, taken on day 0 of AZD1222 vaccination. The receptors derive from an adult in good health. CDR3s include the opening cysteine and the closing phenylalanine or tryptophan. D genes are given only for firm matches. Not every row has a clone size; where given, it reads once, few, many or a size class.

V	D	size	J	DNA	CDR3
TRBV12-3/TRBV12-4	.	few	TRBJ1-1	TGTGCCAGCAGTTTACCAGAGAACACTGAAGCTTTCTTT	CASSLPENTEAFF
TRBV2	.	.	TRBJ1-6	TGTGCCAGCAGTCAGTCAGGGGATTCACCCCTCCACTTT	CASSQSGDSPLHF
TRBV6-5	.	.	TRBJ1-1	TGTGCCAGCACACGACAGGAGAGCACTGAAGCTTTCTTT	CASTRQESTEAFF
TRBV21-1	.	.	TRBJ2-7	TGTGCCAGCAGAATTGAAGGGGGTAATGCCTACGAGCAGTACTTC	CASRIEGGNAYEQYF
TRBV28	TRBD2	once	TRBJ2-7	TGTGCCAGCCGGGGAAACGGGGGGGCCGGCGAGCAGTACTTC	CASRGNGGAGEQYF
TRBV10-1	.	few	TRBJ1-2	TGCGCCAGCAGTGAGTTATGTCTGATCTATGGCTACACCTTC	CASSELCLIYGYTF
TRBV11-2	.	.	TRBJ2-7	TGTGCCAGCAGCTTAAATAGGGGGAGCTCCTACGAGCAGTACTTC	CASSLNRGSSYEQYF
TRBV9	.	.	TRBJ1-1	TGTGCCAGCAGCGTAGCAGGGAACGAAGTGAACACTGAAGCTTTCTTT	CASSVAGNEVNTEAFF
TRBV6-1	.	.	TRBJ1-5	TGTGCCAGCAGTGAATCAGGGACTTACTATCAGCCCCAGCATTTT	CASSESGTYYQPQHF
TRBV7-3	TRBD1	.	TRBJ1-1	TGTGCCAGCAGCACCCGGACAGGGGCCAGTGAAGCTTTCTTT	CASSTRTGASEAFF
TRBV10-3	TRBD2	.	TRBJ2-7	TGTGCCATCAGTGAGTCGACTCTGCGGGGGGGGACCTACGAGCAGTACTTC	CAISESTLRGGTYEQYF